The present T cell receptor (beta chain) was sequenced within a study of OX40 agonist ivuxolimab in advanced cancers. General study findings and limits: The mean number of expanded clones was higher in CD8+ T cells than in CD4+.

Assay used: immunoSEQ multiplex PCR; TCRdb lists only in-frame clones, some missing. The sample carries about 64,000 clones, about 85% recorded once. Turning to this clone: Its target is unknown.

Germline CDR1 and CDR2: SGHRS and YFSETQ. The CDR3 runs 18 residues. V dropped 2 bases and J dropped 0; count of bases not matched to a gene: 7. The chain uses TRBV5-1 and TRBJ2-1; 11 nucleotides agree with TRBD2. This clonotype was obtained from an adult with an advanced solid tumor such as melanoma, head and neck, liver or kidney cancer. The source was CD4+ or CD8+ T cells sorted from blood, collected in a trial of the OX40 agonist ivuxolimab. The CDR3 bases are TGCGCCAGCAGCTTCCCCGGGACTAGCGGCAGCTCCTACAATGAGCAGTTCTTC. It is translated as CASSFPGTSGSSYNEQFF.